The 13 T cell receptor beta chains below were found in one sample sequenced in a study of CD8 T cells in Susac syndrome. Reverse transcription of 0.5 to 1 ug RNA was performed with random hexamers. TCRdb processed the immunoSEQ multiplex PCR reads anew with MiXCR; each CDR3 protein has one entry. The table shows over 65,000 distinct CDR3 sequences, with about 92% occurring only once. The sequenced material came from CD4+ T cells from PBMCs. Source of these receptors: a human donor with Susac syndrome.

The genes are TRBV5-1 and TRBJ2-1; 9 nucleotides align to TRBD2. CDR1 and CDR2 from the germline V gene are SGHRS and YFSETQ. This CDR3 spans 14 amino acids. J gave up 15 bases and V 1 base, and 11 bases lay outside the gene matches. CDR3 region: CASSLTSGTSSLFF. Here the CDR3 DNA reads TGCGCCAGCAGCTTGACCTCCGGGACTAGCTCTCTGTTCTTC.

The chain combines TRBV29-1 with TRBJ1-1; maybe TRBD1 (6 bases). Germline CDR1 reads SQVTM; CDR2 reads ANQGSEA. This CDR3 has 14 amino acids. Trimming took 5 bases from V and 4 from J, leaving 17 bases between them. DNA for the CDR3: TGCAGCGTTCTCCGGGCAAGGGGGGTCACTGAAGCTTTCTTT. Its translation is CSVLRARGVTEAFF.

The chain has TRBV14 and TRBJ2-3; D gene uncertain. The CDR3 is 10 residues long. V was pared by 7 bases and J by 6 bases, with 5 bases between. The V gene's germline CDR1 is SGHDN and CDR2 FVKESK. This CDR3 reads CASNGDTQYF. The DNA for the CDR3 is TGTGCCAGCAACGGGGATACGCAGTATTTT. The full variable domain, with the rest looked up from reference TRBV14 and TRBJ2-3, is EAGVTQFPSHSVIEKGQTVTLRCDPISGHDNLYWYRRVMGKEIKFLLHFVKESKQDESGMPNNRFLAERTGGTYSTLKVQPAELEDSGVYFCASNGDTQYFGPGTRLTVL.

The V call is TRBV5-1, the J call TRBJ2-3; TRBD2 agrees at 8 bases. V shed 5 bases and J 5 bases; nucleotides not matched to a gene: 16. The germline V gene encodes CDR1 SGHRS and CDR2 YFSETQ. The CDR3 covers 17 residues. For the CDR3, the DNA is TGCGCCAGCAGTACGCTTACCAGCGGGAGCGCTCAAGATACGCAGTATTTT. It translates to CASSTLTSGSAQDTQYF.

V usage is TRBV4-3 and J usage is TRBJ1-5; unclear D gene. The germline gives CDR1 LGHNA, CDR2 YSLEER. CDR3 length: 15 amino acids. The ends were cut back, 3 bases at V and 0 bases at J, with 9 bases in the middle. As DNA, the CDR3 is TGCGCCAGCAGCCATGACACCCTTAGCAATCAGCCCCAGCATTTT. Translation gives CASSHDTLSNQPQHF.

The chain combines TRBV25-1 with TRBJ1-6; TRBD1 aligns across 8 bases. Trimming took 4 bases from V and 9 from J; bases not matched to a gene: 11. CDR3 length: 16 residues. CDR1 is MGHDK and CDR2 is SYGVNS in the germline V gene. CDR3 nucleotide sequence: TGTGCCAGCAGTGGGATGAGACAGGGGTACGGTTCACCCCTCCACTTT. Residues: CASSGMRQGYGSPLHF. The full variable domain, in which reference TRBV25-1 and TRBJ1-6 provide the parts outside the CDR3, is EADIYQTPRYLVIGTGKKITLECSQTMGHDKMYWYQQDPGMELHLIHYSYGVNSTEKGDLSSESTVSRIRTEHFPLTLESARPSHTSQYLCASSGMRQGYGSPLHFGNGTRLTVT.

This clonotype has only one observation. The chain is built from TRBV20-1 and TRBJ2-3, with 8 bases aligning to TRBD2. The CDR3 extends over 17 amino acids. With V trimmed by 2 bases and J by 0 bases, 10 bases remained unmatched. CDR1 and CDR2 from the germline V gene are DFQATT and SNEGSKA (reference sequence). The CDR3, as DNA: TGCAGTGCTAGAAAGCGGGGGCCTGGAGGGAGCACAGATACGCAGTATTTT. Translation: CSARKRGPGGSTDTQYF.

This clonotype has just one count. CDR3 sequence (DNA): TGCAGTGCTCGCCTAATCTACGAGCAGTACTTC. Its translation is CSARLIYEQYF. The V call is TRBV20-1, the J call TRBJ2-7, with D unclear. This CDR3 region has 11 residues. Germline assignment: CDR1 DFQATT and CDR2 SNEGSKA (reference sequence). Trimming shortened V by 5 bases and J by 3 bases, and 8 bases separated the two germline ends.

The chain carries TRBV12-3 or TRBV12-4 and TRBJ2-7; weak D call: TRBD1 (6 bases). This CDR3 has 13 amino acids. V was trimmed by 5 bases and J by 4 bases, leaving 12 bases between them. CDR3 loop: CASSTHRAYEQYF. The CDR3 DNA follows: TGTGCCAGCAGTACCCACAGGGCGTACGAGCAGTACTTC.

The chain combines TRBV5-4 with TRBJ2-3; D remains ambiguous. Germline-derived CDR1 and CDR2 are SGHNT and YYREEE (reference sequence). CDR3 length: 13 amino acids. Trimming removed 2 bases at V and 4 bases at J, with 8 bases between. CDR3 DNA sequence: TGTGCCAGCAGCTTCCAACAGCCAGATACGCAGTATTTT. Translation gives CASSFQQPDTQYF.

The chain is built from TRBV20-1 and TRBJ2-7, with TRBD1 matching over 7 bases. The germline gives CDR1 DFQATT, CDR2 SNEGSKA (reference sequence). Trimming cost V 5 bases and J 2 bases; bases outside gene matches: 6. This CDR3 region has 13 residues. The CDR3 region is CSALTGNPYEQYF. DNA for the CDR3: TGCAGTGCTTTGACAGGGAATCCCTACGAGCAGTACTTC.

The chain uses TRBV12-3 or TRBV12-4 and TRBJ1-6, with D possibly being TRBD1 (6 bases). V was cut by 3 bases and J by 9 bases, with 21 bases left in between. CDR3 length: 17 residues. In DNA form, the CDR3 reads TGTGCCAGCAGTTTCAGTTCGGGTGGCAGGGGACGTTCACCCCTCCACTTT. It encodes CASSFSSGGRGRSPLHF.

The chain links TRBV3-1 to TRBJ2-5; D perhaps matches TRBD1 (5 bases). The length of the CDR3 is 14 residues. Trimming removed 4 bases at V and 5 bases at J, with 14 bases between. Germline loops: CDR1 LGHDT, CDR2 YNNKEL (reference sequence). CDR3 residues: CASSPPTGKETQYF. CDR3 sequence (DNA): TGTGCCAGCAGCCCTCCCACAGGAAAGGAGACCCAGTACTTC.